These T cell receptor beta chains were read from a single sample in a study of T-cell memory formation after mild COVID-19. TCRdb processed the 5' RACE reads anew with MiXCR; each CDR3 protein has one entry. Of around 340,000 distinct CDR3 sequences in the sample, 20% to 25% were seen once. The sequenced material came from PBMCs or a T cell subset sorted from them (not recorded which). Receptor source: an adult woman who had mild COVID-19 (a few samples of this study predate the infection). Cell type and time point are not known. Both conserved end residues are part of each CDR3. A D gene is named only where the DNA matches it firmly. The size of a clone is reported for some rows only, either as once, few or many, or as a class for expanded clones.

j_call clone_size d_call v_call cdr3_aa cdr3_nt
TRBJ2-1 NA NA TRBV5-8 CASSFLRGIRYNEQFF TGTGCCAGCAGCTTTCTTAGGGGTATACGGTACAATGAGCAGTTCTTC
TRBJ1-1 NA NA TRBV14 CASSQERGRSEAFF TGTGCCAGCAGCCAAGAGCGGGGCAGGTCTGAAGCTTTCTTT
TRBJ1-5 NA NA TRBV7-9 CASSPGNSNNQPQHF TGTGCCAGCAGCCCGGGTAACTCTAACAATCAGCCCCAGCATTTT
TRBJ1-2 NA NA TRBV7-3 CASSGQVFNYGYTF TGTGCCAGCAGCGGACAAGTTTTTAACTATGGCTACACCTTC
TRBJ2-2 NA TRBD1 TRBV5-1 CASSYDRGHGELFF TGCGCCAGCAGCTACGACAGGGGGCACGGGGAGCTGTTTTTT
TRBJ1-3 NA TRBD1 TRBV5-1 CASSTNYRGQGNTIYF TGCGCCAGCAGCACAAACTACAGGGGACAAGGAAACACCATATATTTT
TRBJ1-5 NA TRBD1 TRBV7-6 CASTLGGTDQPQHF TGTGCCAGCACCTTAGGGGGCACCGATCAGCCCCAGCATTTT
TRBJ2-1 NA NA TRBV5-1 CASSLVAGLNNEQFF TGCGCCAGCAGCTTGGTAGCAGGCTTAAACAATGAGCAGTTCTTC
TRBJ2-3 many TRBD2 TRBV2 CASSEGIAGGPDTQYF TGTGCCAGCAGTGAGGGGATAGCGGGAGGACCAGATACGCAGTATTTT
TRBJ2-7 NA NA TRBV7-2 CASSSYQGYEQYF TGTGCCAGCAGCTCTTACCAGGGATACGAGCAGTACTTC
TRBJ2-4 NA TRBD2 TRBV4-3 CASSQGLAEVGAKNIQYF TGCGCCAGCAGCCAGGGGCTAGCGGAGGTGGGGGCCAAAAACATTCAGTACTTC
TRBJ2-7 few TRBD2 TRBV29-1 CSVEGLAGAYEQYF TGCAGCGTTGAGGGACTAGCGGGAGCCTACGAGCAGTACTTC
TRBJ2-4 NA NA TRBV11-3 CASSPSWGDLAKNIQYF TGTGCCAGCAGCCCTTCATGGGGGGATCTAGCCAAAAACATTCAGTACTTC
TRBJ1-1 few NA TRBV6-2/TRBV6-3 CASSYLAVVNTEAFF TGTGCCAGCAGTTACCTGGCGGTTGTTAACACTGAAGCTTTCTTT
TRBJ2-5 NA NA TRBV5-1 CASSLRGNTQETQYF TGCGCCAGCAGCTTGAGAGGAAACACCCAAGAGACCCAGTACTTC
TRBJ2-3 few NA TRBV7-2 CASSLPLTYTDTQYF TGTGCCAGCAGCTTACCTTTAACTTACACAGATACGCAGTATTTT
TRBJ1-2 NA TRBD1 TRBV29-1 CSVLTGGETYGYTF TGCAGCGTCCTGACAGGGGGCGAAACTTATGGCTACACCTTC
TRBJ2-1 NA TRBD1 TRBV9 CASSVGGDRTYNEQFF TGTGCCAGCAGCGTAGGCGGGGACAGGACCTACAATGAGCAGTTCTTC
TRBJ1-6 NA TRBD1 TRBV7-2 CASSLEWTGDSPLHF TGTGCCAGCAGCTTAGAATGGACAGGGGATTCACCCCTCCACTTT
TRBJ1-1 few TRBD1 TRBV5-1 CASSPRTDRVNEAFF TGCGCCAGCAGCCCGCGGACCGACAGGGTGAATGAAGCTTTCTTT
TRBJ1-1 NA NA TRBV15 CATSRDGVVTEAFF TGTGCCACCAGCAGAGATGGGGTAGTAACTGAAGCTTTCTTT
TRBJ2-5 NA TRBD2 TRBV5-1 CASSSLAGSVETQYF TGCGCCAGCAGCTCCTTAGCGGGATCAGTGGAGACCCAGTACTTC
TRBJ2-7 few TRBD2 TRBV24-1 CATSDSENSGSVYEQYF TGTGCCACCAGTGATTCCGAGAATAGCGGGAGTGTCTACGAGCAGTACTTC
TRBJ2-7 NA TRBD1 TRBV10-3 CAIGTDLYEQYF TGTGCCATCGGGACAGATTTATACGAGCAGTACTTC
TRBJ1-2 NA NA TRBV28 CASSSTAYGYTF TGTGCCAGCAGTTCGACAGCTTATGGCTACACCTTC
TRBJ2-7 NA NA TRBV9 CASSVGKRSEQYF TGTGCCAGCAGCGTTGGGAAGCGATCCGAGCAGTACTTC